The clone carrying this TCR beta chain turned up a few times. This record comes from a study of regulatory T cells in long-lasting Graves disease. The time point: newly diagnosed GD, antithyroid drugs for less than 3 months. There was RNA extracted from PBMCs, and the TCR library was made from it. This CDR3 has 14 amino acids. The germline CDR1 and CDR2 sequences are SGHRS and YFSETQ. V was pared by 0 bases and J by 3 bases, with 10 bases between. Libraries of TCR beta came from iRepertoire HTBI primers plus Arm-PCR of CDR3 regions. Using its own MiXCR run on the multiplex PCR reads, TCRdb lists one record per CDR3 protein. The sample lists 500,000 or so distinct CDR3 sequences; approximately 15% were seen once. The same data also contributed to another study, on T cells in Graves' hyperthyroidism and ophthalmopathy.

The TCR comes from a woman between 45 and 65 years old with Graves disease. The material sequenced was peripheral blood mononuclear cells (PBMCs), taken at new diagnosis, from a patient treated with antithyroid drugs. V usage is TRBV5-1 and J usage is TRBJ2-7, with unresolved D. This CDR3 reads CASSLEVQNYEQYF. CDR3 nucleotide sequence: TGCGCCAGCAGCTTGGAGGTACAGAACTACGAGCAGTACTTC.